This TCR beta chain was obtained from a study of shared clonotypes between healthy human individuals. Per sorted-subset replicate PCR, input was 150 to 250 ng DNA, representing 30,000 or so T cell genomes. Study processing details: Filtering differed for immunoSEQ, which gave only junction sequences without quality scores. Measured with immunoSEQ multiplex PCR; TCRdb has only the in-frame clones, and not every one. The DNA gave D and trimming, while V, J and clone size come from that table. The sample includes some 1,900,000 clones, 85% to 95% of them seen just once. Trimming shortened V by 0 bases and J by 2 bases, and 4 bases separated the two germline ends. The CDR3 totals 14 residues. Germline-derived CDR1 and CDR2 are LGHNA and YSLEER. Concerning this clone itself: Antigen specificity is unknown. Other DNA sequences from this sample encode an identical CDR3 as well.

CD45RO-negative CD8 cells positively selected for CCR7 made up the naive population, which excluded terminally differentiated effector memory CD45RA+ cells. Each of the donors was a healthy adult who was HIV-negative and had not had a recent acute infection or vaccination. Study-level findings and limits: Naive CD4 clonotypes were shared across a handful of donors at roughly 5%.

V gene TRBV4-3 combines with J gene TRBJ2-2, with D unclear. The sequence came from a young man in good health. Material for sequencing was naive CD8+ T cells sorted from blood. The CDR3 DNA reads TGCGCCAGCAGCCAAGATTCAAACACCGGGGAGCTGTTTTTT. This sequence encodes CASSQDSNTGELFF.